This T cell receptor (beta chain) emerged from a study of cytomegalovirus exposure and HLA in healthy donors. On the study more broadly: The roughly 700 first-cohort repertoires shared a platform with the approximately 120 validation repertoires, as reported in a later analysis.

Study-level results: The study flagged some 170 TCR beta chains as cytomegalovirus-associated. Cytomegalovirus status, reportedly, was diagnosed with high specificity and sensitivity by the classifier.

The table came from immunoSEQ multiplex PCR; TCRdb's copy has only in-frame clones and leaves some out. The sample has some 110,000 clones; just under 95% are singletons. As regards this clone: The antigen is not known.

The specimen was PBMCs. The sequence came from a woman between 18 and 30 years old in good health and CMV-seronegative.

CDR3 amino acids: CASSLARGQETQYF. The CDR3 coding sequence is TGCGCCAGCAGCTTGGCTAGGGGGCAAGAGACCCAGTACTTC. The chain has TRBV5-1 and TRBJ2-5, with D perhaps matching TRBD1 (6 bases). CDR3 length equals 14 residues. The germline V and J ends were trimmed by 0 bases and 2 bases, with 8 bases remaining between them. The germline V gene has CDR1 SGHRS and CDR2 YFSETQ.